Detailed here is one T cell receptor beta chain. This specimen belongs to a study of blood T cell repertoires in COVID-19. About the study: T cells, B-cell-depleted T cells, or PBMCs supplied cDNA or gDNA.

Germline lookup yields CDR1 KGHSH and CDR2 LQKENI. The CDR3 extends over 14 amino acids. V was trimmed by 2 bases and J by 1 base, leaving 8 bases between them. Original handling: Amplification from reference gene primers served as the basis for estimated nucleated cell counts. Sequenced by immunoSEQ multiplex PCR; TCRdb stores in-frame clones only, minus some. V and J calls and clone size follow that table, whereas D and trimming were derived from the DNA. The table records approximately 240,000 clones, about 83% of them present only once. Sequenced input: peripheral blood. V is TRBV18 and J is TRBJ1-1; D is undetermined. The receptor comes from a human donor in a cohort sampled during active COVID-19. The CDR3 DNA sequence: TGTGCCAGCTCACCAACGGGTCAGAACACTGAAGCTTTCTTT. It specifies CASSPTGQNTEAFF. The variable domain in full, with the rest retrieved from reference TRBV18 and TRBJ1-1, is NAGVMQNPRHLVRRRGQEARLRCSPMKGHSHVYWYRQLPEEGLKFMVYLQKENIIDESGMPKERFSAEFPKEGPSILRIQQVVRGDSAAYFCASSPTGQNTEAFFGQGTRLTVV.